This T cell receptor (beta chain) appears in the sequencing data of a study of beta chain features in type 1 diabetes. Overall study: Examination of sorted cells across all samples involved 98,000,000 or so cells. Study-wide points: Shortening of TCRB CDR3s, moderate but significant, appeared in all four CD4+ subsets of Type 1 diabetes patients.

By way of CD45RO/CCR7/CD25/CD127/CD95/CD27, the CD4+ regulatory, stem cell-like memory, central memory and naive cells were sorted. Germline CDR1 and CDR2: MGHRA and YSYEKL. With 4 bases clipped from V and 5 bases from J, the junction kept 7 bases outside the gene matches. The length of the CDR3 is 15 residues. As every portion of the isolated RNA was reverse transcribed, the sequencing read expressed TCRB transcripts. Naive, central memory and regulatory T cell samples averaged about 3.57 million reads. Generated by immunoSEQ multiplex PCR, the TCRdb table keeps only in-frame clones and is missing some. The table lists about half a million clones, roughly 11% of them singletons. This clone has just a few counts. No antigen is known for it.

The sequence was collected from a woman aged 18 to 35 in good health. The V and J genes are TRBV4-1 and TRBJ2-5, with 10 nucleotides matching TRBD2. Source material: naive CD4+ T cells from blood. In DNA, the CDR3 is TGCGCCAGCAGCCTCCTCGGACTAGCGGTGGAGACCCAGTACTTC. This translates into CASSLLGLAVETQYF.